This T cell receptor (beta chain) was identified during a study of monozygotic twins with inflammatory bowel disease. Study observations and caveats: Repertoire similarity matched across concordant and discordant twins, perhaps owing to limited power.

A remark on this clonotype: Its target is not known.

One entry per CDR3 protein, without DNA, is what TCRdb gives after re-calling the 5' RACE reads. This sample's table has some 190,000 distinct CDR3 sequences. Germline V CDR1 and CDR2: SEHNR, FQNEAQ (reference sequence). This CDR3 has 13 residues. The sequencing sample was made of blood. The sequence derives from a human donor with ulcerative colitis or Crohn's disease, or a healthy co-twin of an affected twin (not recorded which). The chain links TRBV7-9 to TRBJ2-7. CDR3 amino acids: CASSPIWSYEQYF.